This TCR beta chain is from a study of cytomegalovirus exposure and HLA in healthy donors. Worth noting for this clone: Its target is unknown.

Regarding the study as a whole: Earlier results showed most TCR beta V segments being productive about 87% or about 30% of the time.

Amplification used 60 Vbeta primers and 13 Jbeta primers. Profiling relied on immunoSEQ multiplex PCR, and the TCRdb table lists in-frame clones only, not all of them. The data contain approximately 220,000 clones, over 80% of them singletons. This CDR3 comprises 16 residues. The receptor was derived from a boy aged 2-15 years in good health and CMV-seronegative. The chain joins TRBV21-1 to TRBJ1-2. TRBV21-1 is a pseudogene. The sample consisted of PBMCs. CDR3 nucleotides: TGTGCCAGCAGCAAACTGCGGAAAACCCCTCCCTATGGCTACACCTTC. This sequence encodes CASSKLRKTPPYGYTF.